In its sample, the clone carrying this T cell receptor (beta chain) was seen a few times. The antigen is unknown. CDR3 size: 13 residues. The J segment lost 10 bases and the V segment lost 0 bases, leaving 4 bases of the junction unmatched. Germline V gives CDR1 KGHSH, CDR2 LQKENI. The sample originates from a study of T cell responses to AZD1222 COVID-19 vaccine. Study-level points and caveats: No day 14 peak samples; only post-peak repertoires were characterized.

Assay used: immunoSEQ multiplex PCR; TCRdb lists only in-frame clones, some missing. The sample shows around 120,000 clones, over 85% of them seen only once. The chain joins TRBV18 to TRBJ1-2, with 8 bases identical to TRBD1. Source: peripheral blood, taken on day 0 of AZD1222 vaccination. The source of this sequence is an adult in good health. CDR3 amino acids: CASSPPWTGYYTF. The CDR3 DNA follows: TGTGCCAGCTCACCACCGTGGACAGGGTACTACACCTTC.